This T cell receptor beta chain was sequenced during a study of cytomegalovirus exposure and HLA in healthy donors. On the study more broadly: It was reported in a later analysis that the 95 to 150 validation repertoires used the same platform as the roughly 670 first-cohort repertoires.

Sequencing was performed with immunoSEQ multiplex PCR; in TCRdb, only in-frame clones are kept and a portion is missing. The sample shows around 250,000 clones, nearly 90% of them seen only once. As regards this clone: The antigen is unknown.

The donors were part of the approximately 120-subject validation cohort, which stood apart from the roughly 640-subject first cohort. Whole-study findings and limits: Later, an analysis found that TCR clusters from the first cohort tended to co-occur in the roughly 120 validation repertoires. Three of the chains that were CMV-associated were confirmed in vitro to be specific for CMV antigens.

Sequences were obtained from PBMCs. The sequence derives from a young woman in good health and CMV-seronegative.

CDR3 amino acids: CASSYNRVNTEAFF. The CDR3 region has the DNA TGTGCCAGCAGTTACAACAGAGTGAACACTGAAGCTTTCTTT. The chain couples TRBV6-5 to TRBJ1-1; D unclear. The CDR3 has 14 amino acids. The V end lost 2 bases, the J end lost 0 bases, and 7 bases lay between the germline ends. The V gene's germline CDR1 is MNHEY and CDR2 SVGAGI.